These 20 T cell receptor beta chains originate from one sample sequenced in a study of OX40 agonist ivuxolimab in advanced cancers. Produced via immunoSEQ multiplex PCR; TCRdb's table is partial and in-frame only. The sample has tens of thousands of clones; around nine tenths are singletons. Sequencing used CD4+ or CD8+ T cells sorted from blood, obtained in a trial of the OX40 agonist ivuxolimab. These receptors were obtained from an adult with an advanced solid tumor such as melanoma, head and neck, liver or kidney cancer.

The chain uses TRBV19 and TRBJ1-5; tentatively, D is TRBD1 (5 bases). The germline gives CDR1 LNHDA, CDR2 SQIVND (reference sequence). The V end lost 0 bases, the J end lost 2 bases, and 5 bases lay between the germline ends. The CDR3 runs to 14 residues. The CDR3 region has the DNA TGTGCCAGTAGTATAGAGGGGGGCAATCAGCCCCAGCATTTT. Residues: CASSIEGGNQPQHF.

The chain employs TRBV5-6 and TRBJ2-5; D possibly matches TRBD1 or TRBD2 (5 bases each). The germline V gene has CDR1 SGHDT and CDR2 YYEEEE. V gave up 0 bases and J gave up 7 bases, with 13 bases separating them. The CDR3 consists of 14 residues. The CDR3 region is CASSLAMVGGTQYF. The CDR3 DNA is TGTGCCAGCAGCTTGGCCATGGTTGGGGGGACCCAGTACTTC. The full variable domain, completed using reference TRBV5-6 and TRBJ2-5, is DAGVTQSPTHLIKTRGQQVTLRCSPKSGHDTVSWYQQALGQGPQFIFQYYEEEERQRGNFPDRFSGHQFPNYSSELNVNALLLGDSALYLCASSLAMVGGTQYFGPGTRLLVL.

The sample holds a few counts of this clone. J is TRBJ2-5 and V is TRBV5-1; TRBD1 agrees at 8 bases. Per the germline V gene, CDR1 is SGHRS and CDR2 is YFSETQ. The CDR3 runs to 14 residues. The junction had 7 bases not matched to a gene; V was cut back by 4 bases and J by 5 bases. CDR3 bases: TGCGCCAGCAGCCACACAGGGGGAGTGGAGACCCAGTACTTC. It translates to CASSHTGGVETQYF. Combining the CDR3 with reference TRBV5-1 and TRBJ2-5 gives the whole variable domain KAGVTQTPRYLIKTRGQQVTLSCSPISGHRSVSWYQQTPGQGLQFLFEYFSETQRNKGNFPGRFSGRQFSNSRSEMNVSTLELGDSALYLCASSHTGGVETQYFGPGTRLLVL.

The chain carries TRBV11-2 and TRBJ1-2, with a tentative D call TRBD1 (5 bases). The CDR3 consists of 13 residues. V was pared by 7 bases and J by 7 bases, with 16 bases between. The V gene's germline CDR1 is SGHAT and CDR2 FQNNGV. CDR3 residues: CASTPGPTGGYTF. In nucleotides, the CDR3 is TGTGCCAGCACCCCGGGGCCTACCGGTGGCTACACCTTC.

The CDR3 bases are TGTGCCAGTAGGACAGGGGGCGCTCAGAACACTGAAGCTTTCTTT. It yields the protein CASRTGGAQNTEAFF. The V gene is TRBV19, the J gene TRBJ1-1; 10 nucleotides match TRBD1. The CDR3 is 15 residues long. The V and J ends lost 6 bases and 1 base, in that order; junction bases with no gene match: 5. Germline lookup yields CDR1 LNHDA and CDR2 SQIVND (reference sequence). Full variable domain (remainder filled in from reference TRBV19 and TRBJ1-1): DGGITQSPKYLFRKEGQNVTLSCEQNLNHDAMYWYRQDPGQGLRLIYYSQIVNDFQKGDIAEGYSVSREKKESFPLTVTSAQKNPTAFYLCASRTGGAQNTEAFFGQGTRLTVV.

The CDR3 region has the DNA TGTGCCAGCAGTGCTCCGGGACAGGGGATAGGGGAGCAGTACTTC. The encoded protein is CASSAPGQGIGEQYF. J is TRBJ2-7 and V is TRBV6-1; 10 nucleotides agree with TRBD1. CDR1 and CDR2 from the germline V gene are MNHNS and SASEGT. The CDR3 extends over 15 amino acids. The V gene end was trimmed by 4 bases and the J gene end by 7 bases; junction bases not matched to a gene: 10.

V gene TRBV5-1 combines with J gene TRBJ2-7; no definite D call. V shed 0 bases and J shed 6 bases, with 13 bases lying between them. Looked up from germline, CDR1 is SGHRS and CDR2 is YFSETQ. The CDR3 runs to 14 residues. The CDR3 loop reads CASSLVEGLGEQYF. As DNA, the CDR3 is TGCGCCAGCAGCTTGGTAGAAGGGTTGGGCGAGCAGTACTTC.

Remarks on this clone: Other DNA sequences in the same sample also yield this CDR3. The chain combines TRBV6-1 with TRBJ1-2, with D uncertain. Germline assignment: CDR1 MNHNS and CDR2 SASEGT. The CDR3 is made up of 13 amino acids. Trimming shortened V by 2 bases and J by 4 bases, and 8 bases separated the two germline ends. The chain's CDR3 is CASSELAPYGYTF. The CDR3 region has the DNA TGTGCCAGCAGTGAATTGGCTCCCTATGGCTACACCTTC.

The chain uses TRBV30 and TRBJ2-3; no clear D. V lost 0 bases to trimming and J lost 6 bases, with 10 bases between them. Looked up from germline, CDR1 is GTSNPN and CDR2 is SVGIG (reference sequence). This CDR3 spans 13 amino acids. The CDR3: CAWSVGDADTQYF. CDR3 DNA: TGTGCCTGGAGTGTAGGTGATGCGGATACGCAGTATTTT.

This chain links TRBV6-1 with TRBJ1-2; 8 bases line up with TRBD1. Losses at the gene ends were 8 bases for V and 8 bases for J; bases not matched to a gene: 7. The CDR3 totals 12 residues. The germline V gene has CDR1 MNHNS and CDR2 SASEGT. The CDR3 spells CASVGTGWGYTF. Here the CDR3 DNA reads TGTGCCAGCGTCGGGACAGGATGGGGCTACACCTTC.

V gene TRBV30 combines with J gene TRBJ2-7; 8 positions agree with TRBD2. J lost 7 bases, V lost 2 bases, and 13 bases had no gene match. The CDR3 runs to 15 residues. CDR1 and CDR2 (germline): GTSNPN, SVGIG (reference sequence). CDR3 protein: CAWSSTRTSSGEQYF. The CDR3, as DNA: TGTGCCTGGAGTTCTACCCGGACTAGCTCGGGGGAGCAGTACTTC. The full variable domain, its missing parts supplied by reference TRBV30 and TRBJ2-7, is SQTIHQWPATLVQPVGSPLSLECTVEGTSNPNLYWYRQAAGRGLQLLFYSVGIGQISSEVPQNLSASRPQDRQFILSSKKLLLSDSGFYLCAWSSTRTSSGEQYFGPGTRLTVT.

This chain connects TRBV29-1 to TRBJ2-3, with 7 bases aligning to TRBD1. The CDR3 totals 13 residues. J gave up 1 base and V 6 bases, and 4 bases lay outside the gene matches. CDR1 and CDR2 from the germline V gene are SQVTM and ANQGSEA. The CDR3 region has the DNA TGCAGCGTCGACCAGGGGGGCACAGATACGCAGTATTTT. Protein: CSVDQGGTDTQYF.

This chain uses TRBV7-2 with TRBJ1-6; D is possibly TRBD1 (5 bases). This CDR3 contains 16 residues. Germline V gives CDR1 SGHTA, CDR2 FQGNSA. Trimming took off 0 bases at V and 8 bases at J, with 14 bases between the two ends. The CDR3 bases are TGTGCCAGCAGCTTAGCGGGGGGATTCTCTTATTCACCCCTCCACTTT. Residues: CASSLAGGFSYSPLHF.

J is TRBJ2-2 and V is TRBV5-1; D is perhaps TRBD1 (8 bases). The CDR3 spans 15 residues. The germline V gene has CDR1 SGHRS and CDR2 YFSETQ. V lost 4 bases and J lost 4, with 14 bases in between. The CDR3 loop is CASSRTGRGTGELFF. The CDR3 bases are TGCGCCAGCAGCCGGACAGGGAGGGGCACCGGGGAGCTGTTTTTT.

This chain joins TRBV6-1 and TRBJ1-2; D is undetermined. From germline, CDR1 is MNHNS and CDR2 SASEGT. The V end was cut by 8 bases, the J end by 4 bases, with 14 bases between. The CDR3 has 13 residues. CDR3 region: CASRVGAAYGYTF. CDR3 sequence (DNA): TGTGCCAGCCGGGTGGGCGCAGCCTATGGCTACACCTTC.

A note on this clone: Germline and junction disagree at one end, which may indicate a read error. Other DNA sequences in the sample encode the same CDR3. The chain is built from TRBV6-1 and TRBJ1-5; TRBD1 might be the D (6 bases). This CDR3 is 11 amino acids long. Per germline, CDR1 MNHNS and CDR2 SASEGT. The CDR3 loop reads CASRGGQPQHF. In nucleotides, the CDR3 is TGCGCCAGCAGAGGGGGTCAGCCCCAGCATTTT.

The V gene is TRBV30, the J gene TRBJ1-6, with no clear D. This CDR3 is 15 amino acids long. Between the trimmed V and J ends, which lost 4 bases and 0 bases, there was a span of 10 bases. CDR1 and CDR2 (germline): GTSNPN, SVGIG (reference sequence). The CDR3, as DNA: TGTGCCTGGACCAGGATCAGCTCCTATAATTCACCCCTCCACTTT. Residues: CAWTRISSYNSPLHF.

The V gene is TRBV5-5, the J gene TRBJ2-7; D gene unclear. V was pared by 1 base and J by 0 bases, with 11 bases between. The germline V gene encodes CDR1 SGHKS and CDR2 YYEKEE (reference sequence). The CDR3 covers 15 residues. The DNA for the CDR3 is TGTGCCAGCAGCTTGTACCCTAGTTCCTCCTACGAGCAGTACTTC. This sequence encodes CASSLYPSSSYEQYF.

In its sample, this clone was seen a few times. The V and J genes are TRBV2 and TRBJ2-5; tentative D call: TRBD2 (5 bases). Germline CDR1 SNHLY, CDR2 FYNNEI. Trimming removed 3 bases at V and 5 bases at J, with 16 bases between. The CDR3 covers 15 residues. The CDR3 bases are TGTGCCAGCAGTGATGGATTAGCGCAAGAGGAGACCCAGTACTTC. Protein sequence: CASSDGLAQEETQYF.

This clone occurred a few times. This sequence joins TRBV7-3 and TRBJ2-1, with TRBD2 matching over 7 bases. Trimming at V came to 1 base and at J to 7 bases, leaving 7 bases not matched to a gene. This CDR3 has 15 amino acids. Germline CDR1 SGHTA, CDR2 FQGTGA. The CDR3 region is CASSLNAGRGNEQFF. The CDR3 DNA reads TGTGCCAGCAGCTTAAACGCTGGGCGGGGGAATGAGCAGTTCTTC.